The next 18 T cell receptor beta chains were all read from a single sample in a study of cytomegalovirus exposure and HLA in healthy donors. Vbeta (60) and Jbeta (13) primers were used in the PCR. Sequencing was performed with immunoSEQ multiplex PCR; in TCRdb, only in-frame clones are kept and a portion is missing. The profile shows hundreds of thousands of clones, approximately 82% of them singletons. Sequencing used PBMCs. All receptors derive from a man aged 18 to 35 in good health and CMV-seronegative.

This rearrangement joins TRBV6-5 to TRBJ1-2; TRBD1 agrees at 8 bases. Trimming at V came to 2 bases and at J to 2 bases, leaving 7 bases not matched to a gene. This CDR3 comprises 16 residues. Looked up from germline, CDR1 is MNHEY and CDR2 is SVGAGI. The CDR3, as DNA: TGTGCCAGCAGTTACCAGGGGGCTAATTCAAACTATGGCTACACCTTC. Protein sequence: CASSYQGANSNYGYTF.

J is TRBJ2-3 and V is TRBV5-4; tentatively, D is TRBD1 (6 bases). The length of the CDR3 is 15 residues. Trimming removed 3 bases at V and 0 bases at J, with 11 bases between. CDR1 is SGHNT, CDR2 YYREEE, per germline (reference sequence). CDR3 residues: CASSSEQGSTDTQYF. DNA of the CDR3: TGTGCCAGCAGCTCGGAACAGGGTAGCACAGATACGCAGTATTTT.

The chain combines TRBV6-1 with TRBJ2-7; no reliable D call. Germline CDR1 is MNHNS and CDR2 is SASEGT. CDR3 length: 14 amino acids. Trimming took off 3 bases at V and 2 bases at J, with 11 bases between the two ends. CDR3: CASSDRVPTYEQYF. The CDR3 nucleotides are TGTGCCAGCAGTGACCGGGTCCCAACCTACGAGCAGTACTTC.

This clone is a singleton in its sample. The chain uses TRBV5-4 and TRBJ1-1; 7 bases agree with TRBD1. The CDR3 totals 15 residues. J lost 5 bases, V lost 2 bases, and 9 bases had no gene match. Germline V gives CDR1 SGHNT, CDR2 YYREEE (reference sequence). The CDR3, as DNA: TGTGCCAGCAGCTTAAATACAGGGGTAGGTACTGAAGCTTTCTTT. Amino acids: CASSLNTGVGTEAFF.

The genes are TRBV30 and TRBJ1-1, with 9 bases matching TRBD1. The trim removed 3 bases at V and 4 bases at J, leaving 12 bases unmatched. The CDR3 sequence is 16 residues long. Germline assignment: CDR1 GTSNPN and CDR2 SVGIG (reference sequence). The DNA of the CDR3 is TGTGCCTGGAGGGTAAATACAGGGGGCGAAGGCACTGAAGCTTTCTTT. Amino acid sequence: CAWRVNTGGEGTEAFF.

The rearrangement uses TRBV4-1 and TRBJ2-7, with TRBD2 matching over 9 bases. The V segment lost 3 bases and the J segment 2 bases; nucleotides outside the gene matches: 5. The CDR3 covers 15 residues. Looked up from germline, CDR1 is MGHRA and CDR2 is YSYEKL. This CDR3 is CASSHPSGDTYEQYF. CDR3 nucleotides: TGCGCCAGCAGCCACCCTAGCGGGGATACCTACGAGCAGTACTTC.

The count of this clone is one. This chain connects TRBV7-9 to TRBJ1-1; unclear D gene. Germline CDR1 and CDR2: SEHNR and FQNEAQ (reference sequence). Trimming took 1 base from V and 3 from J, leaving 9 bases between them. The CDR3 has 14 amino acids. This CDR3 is CASSLVRLDTEAFF. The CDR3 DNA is TGTGCCAGCAGCTTAGTGCGGTTGGACACTGAAGCTTTCTTT.

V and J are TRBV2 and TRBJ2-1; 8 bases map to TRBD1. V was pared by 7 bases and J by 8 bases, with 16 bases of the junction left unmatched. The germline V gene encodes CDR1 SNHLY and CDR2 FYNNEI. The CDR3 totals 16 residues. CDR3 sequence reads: CASILGRQGSADEQFF. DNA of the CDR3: TGTGCCAGCATCCTAGGTCGACAGGGGTCTGCGGATGAGCAGTTCTTC.

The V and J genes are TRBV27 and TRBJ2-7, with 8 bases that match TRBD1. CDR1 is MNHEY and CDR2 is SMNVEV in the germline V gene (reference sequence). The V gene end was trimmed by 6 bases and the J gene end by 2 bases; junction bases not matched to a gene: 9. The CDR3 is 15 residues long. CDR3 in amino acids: CASRMGAGGTYEQYF. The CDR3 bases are TGTGCCAGCAGGATGGGGGCAGGGGGCACCTACGAGCAGTACTTC.

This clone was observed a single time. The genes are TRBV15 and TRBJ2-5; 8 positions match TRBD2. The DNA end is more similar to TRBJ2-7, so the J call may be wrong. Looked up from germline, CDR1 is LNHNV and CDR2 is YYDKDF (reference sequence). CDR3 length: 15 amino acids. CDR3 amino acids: CATSRGRAGAYEQYF. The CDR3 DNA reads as TGTGCCACCAGCAGAGGTCGAGCGGGAGCCTACGAGCAGTACTTC.

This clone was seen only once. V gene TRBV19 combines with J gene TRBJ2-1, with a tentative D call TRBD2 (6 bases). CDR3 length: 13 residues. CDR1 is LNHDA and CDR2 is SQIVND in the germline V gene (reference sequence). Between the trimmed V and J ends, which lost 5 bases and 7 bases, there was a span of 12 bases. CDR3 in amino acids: CASSSRAGNEQFF. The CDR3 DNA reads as TGTGCCAGTAGTTCCCGGGCGGGAAATGAGCAGTTCTTC.

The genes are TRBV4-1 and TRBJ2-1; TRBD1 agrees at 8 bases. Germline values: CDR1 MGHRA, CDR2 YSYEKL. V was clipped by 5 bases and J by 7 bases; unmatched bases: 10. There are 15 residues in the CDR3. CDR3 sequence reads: CASSYGQGVRNEQFF. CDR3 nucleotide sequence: TGCGCCAGCAGCTACGGACAGGGAGTGAGGAATGAGCAGTTCTTC.

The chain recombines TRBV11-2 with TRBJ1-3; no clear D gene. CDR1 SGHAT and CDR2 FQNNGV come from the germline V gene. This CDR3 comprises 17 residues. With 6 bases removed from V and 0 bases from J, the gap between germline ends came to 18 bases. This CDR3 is CASSRRLRLISGNTIYF. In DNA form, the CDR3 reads TGTGCCAGCAGTAGGCGTCTACGACTGATCTCTGGAAACACCATATATTTT.

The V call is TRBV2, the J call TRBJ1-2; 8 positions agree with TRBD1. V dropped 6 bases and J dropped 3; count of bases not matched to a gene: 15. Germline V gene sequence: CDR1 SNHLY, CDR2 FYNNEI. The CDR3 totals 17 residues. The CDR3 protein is CASRPNPRQGYHYGYTF. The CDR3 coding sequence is TGTGCCAGCAGACCAAATCCCAGACAGGGGTACCACTATGGCTACACCTTC.

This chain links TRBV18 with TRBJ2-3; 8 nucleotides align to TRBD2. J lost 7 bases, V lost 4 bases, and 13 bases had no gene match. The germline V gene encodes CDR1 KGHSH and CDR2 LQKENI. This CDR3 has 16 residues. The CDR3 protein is CASSLFSGTTKNTQYF. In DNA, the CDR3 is TGTGCCAGCTCACTGTTTAGCGGGACGACCAAGAATACGCAGTATTTT.

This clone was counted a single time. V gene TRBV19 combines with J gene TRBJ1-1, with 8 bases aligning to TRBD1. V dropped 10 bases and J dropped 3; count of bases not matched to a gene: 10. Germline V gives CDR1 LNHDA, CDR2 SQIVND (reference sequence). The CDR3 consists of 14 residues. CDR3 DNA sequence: TGTGCCACAGCCCAAGGGACAGGAGACACTGAAGCTTTCTTT. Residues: CATAQGTGDTEAFF. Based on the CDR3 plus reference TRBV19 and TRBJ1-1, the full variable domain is DGGITQSPKYLFRKEGQNVTLSCEQNLNHDAMYWYRQDPGQGLRLIYYSQIVNDFQKGDIAEGYSVSREKKESFPLTVTSAQKNPTAFYLCATAQGTGDTEAFFGQGTRLTVV.

The DNA for the CDR3 is TGTGCCAGCAGTTTGGGGGGGAGTGGTAATGAAAAACTGTTTTTT. Amino acid sequence: CASSLGGSGNEKLFF. J is TRBJ1-4 and V is TRBV27; a possible D gene is TRBD1 (5 bases). The ends were cut back, 3 bases at V and 4 bases at J, with 12 bases in the middle. Looked up from germline, CDR1 is MNHEY and CDR2 is SMNVEV (reference sequence). The CDR3 has 15 residues. Combining the CDR3 with reference TRBV27 and TRBJ1-4 gives the whole variable domain EAQVTQNPRYLITVTGKKLTVTCSQNMNHEYMSWYRQDPGLGLRQIYYSMNVEVTDKGDVPEGYKVSRKEKRNFPLILESPSPNQTSLYFCASSLGGSGNEKLFFGSGTQLSVL.

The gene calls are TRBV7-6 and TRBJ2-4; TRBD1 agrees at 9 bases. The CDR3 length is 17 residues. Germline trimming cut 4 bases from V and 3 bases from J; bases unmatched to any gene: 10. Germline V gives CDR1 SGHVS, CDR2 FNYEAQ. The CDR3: CASSYLPPGQGKNIQYF. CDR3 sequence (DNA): TGTGCCAGCAGCTACCTACCACCGGGACAGGGCAAAAACATTCAGTACTTC.